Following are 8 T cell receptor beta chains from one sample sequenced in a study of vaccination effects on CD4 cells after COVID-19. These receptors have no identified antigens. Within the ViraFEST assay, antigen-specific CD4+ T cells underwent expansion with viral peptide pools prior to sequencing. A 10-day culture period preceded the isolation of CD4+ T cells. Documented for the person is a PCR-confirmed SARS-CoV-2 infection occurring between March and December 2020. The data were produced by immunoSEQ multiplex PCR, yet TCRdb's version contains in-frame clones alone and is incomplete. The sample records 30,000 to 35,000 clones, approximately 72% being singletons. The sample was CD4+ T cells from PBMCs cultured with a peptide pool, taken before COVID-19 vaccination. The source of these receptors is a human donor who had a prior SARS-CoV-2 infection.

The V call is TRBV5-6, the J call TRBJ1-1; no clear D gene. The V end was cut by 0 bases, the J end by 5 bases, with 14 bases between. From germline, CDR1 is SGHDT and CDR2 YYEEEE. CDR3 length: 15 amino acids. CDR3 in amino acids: CASSLERTMQTEAFF. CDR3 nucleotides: TGTGCCAGCAGCTTGGAGAGGACGATGCAAACTGAAGCTTTCTTT.

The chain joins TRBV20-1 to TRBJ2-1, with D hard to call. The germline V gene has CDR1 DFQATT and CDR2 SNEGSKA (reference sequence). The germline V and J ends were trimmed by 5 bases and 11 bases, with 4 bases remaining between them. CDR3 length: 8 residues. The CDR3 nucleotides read TGCAGTGCTGGAAAGCAGTTCTTC. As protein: CSAGKQFF.

CDR3 in amino acids: CASSLVSGQETQYF. For the CDR3, the DNA is TGCGCCAGCAGCTTGGTATCAGGTCAAGAGACCCAGTACTTC. The chain employs TRBV5-1 and TRBJ2-5; D is unresolved. Trimming left V 0 bases short and J 2 bases short, with 8 bases between. Germline CDR1 reads SGHRS; CDR2 reads YFSETQ. The CDR3 covers 14 residues.

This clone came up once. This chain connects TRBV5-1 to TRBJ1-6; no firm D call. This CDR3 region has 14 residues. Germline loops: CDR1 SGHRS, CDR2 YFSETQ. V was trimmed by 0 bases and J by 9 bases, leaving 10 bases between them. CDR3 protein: CASSLGAVSSPLHF. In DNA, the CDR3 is TGCGCCAGCAGCTTGGGGGCAGTTTCTTCACCCCTCCACTTT. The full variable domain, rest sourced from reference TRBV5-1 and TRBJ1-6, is KAGVTQTPRYLIKTRGQQVTLSCSPISGHRSVSWYQQTPGQGLQFLFEYFSETQRNKGNFPGRFSGRQFSNSRSEMNVSTLELGDSALYLCASSLGAVSSPLHFGNGTRLTVT.

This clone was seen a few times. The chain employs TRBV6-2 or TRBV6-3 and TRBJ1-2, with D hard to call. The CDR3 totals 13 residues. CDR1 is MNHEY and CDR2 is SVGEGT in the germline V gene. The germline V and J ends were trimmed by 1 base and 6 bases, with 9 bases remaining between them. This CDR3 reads CASSYWESNGYTF. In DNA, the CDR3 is TGTGCCAGCAGTTACTGGGAAAGTAATGGCTACACCTTC.

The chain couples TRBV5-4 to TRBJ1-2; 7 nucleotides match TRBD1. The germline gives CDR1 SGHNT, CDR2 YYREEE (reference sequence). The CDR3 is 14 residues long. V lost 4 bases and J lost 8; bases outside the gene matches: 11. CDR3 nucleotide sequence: TGTGCCAGCAGCCAAGCAAGCAGGGGGGACGGCTACACCTTC. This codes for CASSQASRGDGYTF. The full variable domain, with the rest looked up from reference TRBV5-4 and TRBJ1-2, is ETGVTQSPTHLIKTRGQQVTLRCSSQSGHNTVSWYQQALGQGPQFIFQYYREEENGRGNFPPRFSGLQFPNYSSELNVNALELDDSALYLCASSQASRGDGYTFGSGTRLTVV.

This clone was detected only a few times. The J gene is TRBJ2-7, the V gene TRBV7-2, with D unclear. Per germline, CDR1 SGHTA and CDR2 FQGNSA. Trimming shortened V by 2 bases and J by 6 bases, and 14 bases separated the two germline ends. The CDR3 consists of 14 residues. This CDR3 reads CASSLYGVMGEQYF. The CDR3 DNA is TGTGCCAGCAGCTTATATGGAGTGATGGGCGAGCAGTACTTC.

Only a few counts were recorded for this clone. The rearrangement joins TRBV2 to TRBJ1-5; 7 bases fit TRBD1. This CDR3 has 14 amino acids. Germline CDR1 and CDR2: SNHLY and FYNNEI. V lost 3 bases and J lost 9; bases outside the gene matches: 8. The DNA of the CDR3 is TGTGCCAGCAGTGAGGAGGGGGCAGGTCTGCCCCAGCATTTT. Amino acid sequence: CASSEEGAGLPQHF.